The 5 T cell receptor beta chains reported below all come from one sample, sequenced in a study of CD8 T cells in Susac syndrome. It was with random hexamers that roughly 0.45 to 1 ug RNA was reverse transcribed. A single record per CDR3 protein comes from TCRdb applying MiXCR to the immunoSEQ multiplex PCR reads. The table lists 300,000 or so distinct CDR3 sequences, roughly 94% of them singletons, with over 0.05% in the top ten. Sequenced: CD4+ T cells from PBMCs. Receptors were obtained from a human donor with multiple sclerosis.

The gene calls are TRBV6-2 or TRBV6-3 and TRBJ2-7, with 7 bases matching TRBD1. Unmatched junction bases numbered 3, after V lost 2 bases and J lost 2 bases. The CDR3 sequence is 14 residues long. From germline, CDR1 is MNHEY and CDR2 SVGEGT. DNA for the CDR3: TGTGCCAGCAGTTACGGGGACAGTACCTACGAGCAGTACTTC. This sequence encodes CASSYGDSTYEQYF.

This chain joins TRBV3-1 and TRBJ2-3; 9 nucleotides agree with TRBD1. Germline CDR1 and CDR2: LGHDT and YNNKEL (reference sequence). This CDR3 is built from 15 residues. V dropped 4 bases and J dropped 11; count of bases not matched to a gene: 13. The DNA of the CDR3 is TGTGCCAGCAGCCTCGGGACAGGGCTTAACCGGATGCAGTATTTT. Protein: CASSLGTGLNRMQYF.

This clonotype came up once. The rearrangement joins TRBV7-3 to TRBJ2-7, with a tentative D call TRBD1 (6 bases). This CDR3 contains 15 residues. The germline V and J ends were trimmed by 1 base and 2 bases, with 12 bases remaining between them. Germline CDR1 SGHTA, CDR2 FQGTGA. The CDR3 DNA is TGTGCCAGCAGCTTAAGGGCAGGGGTTCCCTACGAGCAGTACTTC. The encoded protein is CASSLRAGVPYEQYF. Together with reference TRBV7-3 and TRBJ2-7, the CDR3 gives the full variable domain: GAGVSQTPSNKVTEKGKYVELRCDPISGHTALYWYRQSLGQGPEFLIYFQGTGAADDSGLPNDRFFAVRPEGSVSTLKIQRTERGDSAVYLCASSLRAGVPYEQYFGPGTRLTVT.

This clonotype has just one count. This sequence joins TRBV11-2 and TRBJ2-5, with TRBD2 matching 8 bases. The CDR3 consists of 17 residues. The J segment lost 5 bases and the V segment lost 0 bases, leaving 11 bases of the junction unmatched. Germline V gives CDR1 SGHAT, CDR2 FQNNGV. The DNA for the CDR3 is TGTGCCAGCAGCTTAGATAGGCCAGCGGGAGATGGCGAGACCCAGTACTTC. Encoded protein: CASSLDRPAGDGETQYF.

A single count supports this clonotype. The rearrangement uses TRBV25-1 and TRBJ2-5; D uncertain. CDR1 and CDR2 (germline): MGHDK, SYGVNS. The CDR3 runs to 13 residues. V was shortened by 3 bases and J by 3 bases, with 8 bases between the two germline ends. As DNA, the CDR3 is TGTGCCAGCAGTGACAAAGGAAAAGAGACCCAGTACTTC. It codes for CASSDKGKETQYF.